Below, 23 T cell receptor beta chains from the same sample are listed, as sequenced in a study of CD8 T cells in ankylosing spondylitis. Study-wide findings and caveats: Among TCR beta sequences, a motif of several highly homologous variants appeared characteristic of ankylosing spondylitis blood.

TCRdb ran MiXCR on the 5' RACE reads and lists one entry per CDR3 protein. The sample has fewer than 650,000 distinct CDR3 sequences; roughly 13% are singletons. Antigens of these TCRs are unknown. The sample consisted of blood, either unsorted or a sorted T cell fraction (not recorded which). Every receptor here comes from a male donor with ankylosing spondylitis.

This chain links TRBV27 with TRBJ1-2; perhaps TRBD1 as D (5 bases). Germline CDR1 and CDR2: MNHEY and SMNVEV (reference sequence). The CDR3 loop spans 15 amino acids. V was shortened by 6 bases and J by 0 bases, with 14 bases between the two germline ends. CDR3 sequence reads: CASRPSGTANYGYTF. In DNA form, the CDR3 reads TGTGCCAGCAGACCAAGCGGGACGGCTAACTATGGCTACACCTTC.

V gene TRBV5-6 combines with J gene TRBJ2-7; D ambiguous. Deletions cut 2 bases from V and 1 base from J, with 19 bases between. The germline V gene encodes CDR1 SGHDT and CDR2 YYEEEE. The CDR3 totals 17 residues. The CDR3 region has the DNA TGTGCCAGCAGCTTCCTGGACCATATAAAAGGGTCCTACGAGCAGTACGTC. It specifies CASSFLDHIKGSYEQYV.

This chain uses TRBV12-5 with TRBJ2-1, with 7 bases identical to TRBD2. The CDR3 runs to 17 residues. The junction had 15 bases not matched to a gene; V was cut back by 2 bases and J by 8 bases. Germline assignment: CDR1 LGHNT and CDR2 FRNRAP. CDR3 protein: CASGLPPHRTGGDEQFF. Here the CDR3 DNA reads TGTGCTAGTGGTTTGCCACCCCACCGGACGGGGGGAGATGAGCAGTTCTTC.

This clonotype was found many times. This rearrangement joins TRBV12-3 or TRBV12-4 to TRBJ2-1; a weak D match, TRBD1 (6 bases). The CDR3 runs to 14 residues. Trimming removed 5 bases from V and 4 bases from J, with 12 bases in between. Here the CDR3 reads CASSPRDNYNEQFF. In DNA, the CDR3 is TGTGCCAGCAGTCCCCGGGACAATTACAATGAGCAGTTCTTC.

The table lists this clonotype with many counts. The CDR3 bases are TGCGCCAGCAGCTTCTCCCGGGACAGAATAAACACTGAAGCTTTCTTT. It codes for CASSFSRDRINTEAFF. This chain connects TRBV5-1 to TRBJ1-1, with 7 bases aligning to TRBD1. V trimming: 2 bases; J trimming: 2 bases; junction bases outside the gene matches: 9. Germline-derived CDR1 and CDR2 are SGHRS and YFSETQ. This CDR3 is built from 16 residues.

This chain's CDR3 is CASSVPGLNTDTQYF. CDR3 coding DNA: TGTGCCAGCAGCGTACCGGGACTGAACACAGATACGCAGTATTTT. The chain has TRBV5-5 and TRBJ2-3, with TRBD2 as a possible D gene (6 bases). The CDR3 runs 15 residues. Germline V lookup: CDR1 SGHKS, CDR2 YYEKEE (reference sequence). Trimming left V 4 bases short and J 2 bases short, with 14 bases between. Filled out from reference TRBV5-5 and TRBJ2-3, the complete variable domain reads DAGVTQSPTHLIKTRGQQVTLRCSPISGHKSVSWYQQVLGQGPQFIFQYYEKEERGRGNFPDRFSARQFPNYSSELNVNALLLGDSALYLCASSVPGLNTDTQYFGPGTRLTVL.

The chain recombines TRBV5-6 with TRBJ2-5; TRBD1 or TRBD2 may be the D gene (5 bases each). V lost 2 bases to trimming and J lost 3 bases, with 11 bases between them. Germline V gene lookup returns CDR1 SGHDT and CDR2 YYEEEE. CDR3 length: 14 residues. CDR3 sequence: CASSFLGTEETQYF. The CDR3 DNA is TGTGCCAGCAGCTTCCTCGGGACGGAAGAGACCCAGTACTTC.

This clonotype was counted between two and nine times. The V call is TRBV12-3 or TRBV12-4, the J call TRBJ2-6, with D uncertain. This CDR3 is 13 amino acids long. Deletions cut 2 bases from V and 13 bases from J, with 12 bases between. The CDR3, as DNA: TGTGCCAGCAGTTTATCAACACCTGGGGTCCTGACTTTC. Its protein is CASSLSTPGVLTF.

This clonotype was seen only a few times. Here the CDR3 reads CASSLGTGGGEQFF. The CDR3 nucleotides are TGCGCCAGCAGCTTGGGGACAGGGGGGGGTGAGCAGTTCTTC. The genes are TRBV5-1 and TRBJ2-1; 10 bases map to TRBD1. The CDR3 runs 14 residues. Trimming removed 0 bases from V and 9 bases from J; junction bases left unmatched: 3. The V gene's germline CDR1 is SGHRS and CDR2 YFSETQ.

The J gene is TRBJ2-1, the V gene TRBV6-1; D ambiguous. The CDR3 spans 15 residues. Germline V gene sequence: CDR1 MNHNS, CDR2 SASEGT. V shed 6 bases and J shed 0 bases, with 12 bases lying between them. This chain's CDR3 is CASRVPAVSYNEQFF. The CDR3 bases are TGTGCCAGCAGGGTCCCCGCGGTCTCCTACAATGAGCAGTTCTTC.

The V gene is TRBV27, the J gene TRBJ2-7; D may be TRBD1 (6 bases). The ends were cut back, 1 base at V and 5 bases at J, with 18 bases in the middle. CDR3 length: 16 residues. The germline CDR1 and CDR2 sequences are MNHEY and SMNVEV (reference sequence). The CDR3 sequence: CASSLWGWAGEHEQYF. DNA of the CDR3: TGTGCCAGCAGTTTATGGGGTTGGGCAGGGGAACACGAGCAGTACTTC.

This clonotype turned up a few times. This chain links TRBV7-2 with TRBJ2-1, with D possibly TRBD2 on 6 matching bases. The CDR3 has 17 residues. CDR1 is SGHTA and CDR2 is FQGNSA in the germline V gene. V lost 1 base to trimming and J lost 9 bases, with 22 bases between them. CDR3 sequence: CASSLVVVRGGDGEQFF. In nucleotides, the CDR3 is TGTGCCAGCAGCTTAGTAGTCGTTCGCGGAGGGGACGGTGAGCAGTTCTTC.

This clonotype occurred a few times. CDR3 amino acids: CASSQEALAGVEETQYF. The CDR3 DNA reads as TGCGCCAGCAGCCAAGAAGCTCTAGCGGGAGTGGAAGAGACCCAGTACTTC. The chain carries TRBV4-1 and TRBJ2-5; TRBD2 aligns across 10 bases. This CDR3 spans 17 amino acids. CDR1 and CDR2 from the germline V gene are MGHRA and YSYEKL. V lost 0 bases to trimming and J lost 3 bases; unmatched junction nucleotides: 7.

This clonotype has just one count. CDR3 amino acids: CSARDYGEGNQPQHF. CDR3 DNA sequence: TGCAGTGCTAGAGATTACGGGGAGGGCAATCAGCCCCAGCATTTT. The rearrangement links TRBV20-1 to TRBJ1-5; D is ambiguous. V was shortened by 0 bases and J by 2 bases, with 11 bases between the two germline ends. This CDR3 comprises 15 residues. Germline values: CDR1 DFQATT, CDR2 SNEGSKA (reference sequence).

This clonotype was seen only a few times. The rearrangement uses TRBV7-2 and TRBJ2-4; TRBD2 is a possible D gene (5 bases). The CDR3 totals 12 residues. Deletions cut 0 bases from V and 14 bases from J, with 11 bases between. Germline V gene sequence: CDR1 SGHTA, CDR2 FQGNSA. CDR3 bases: TGTGCCAGCAGCTTAGCGTACGGGGAGAAGTACTTC. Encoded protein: CASSLAYGEKYF.

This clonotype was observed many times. This chain's CDR3 is CSARKGGTYEQYF. The CDR3 nucleotides read TGCAGTGCTAGGAAGGGAGGCACCTACGAGCAGTACTTC. V usage is TRBV20-1 and J usage is TRBJ2-7; a weak D match, TRBD2 (6 bases). The germline V gene encodes CDR1 DFQATT and CDR2 SNEGSKA (reference sequence). Trimming took off 3 bases at V and 2 bases at J, with 11 bases between the two ends. The CDR3 has 13 amino acids.

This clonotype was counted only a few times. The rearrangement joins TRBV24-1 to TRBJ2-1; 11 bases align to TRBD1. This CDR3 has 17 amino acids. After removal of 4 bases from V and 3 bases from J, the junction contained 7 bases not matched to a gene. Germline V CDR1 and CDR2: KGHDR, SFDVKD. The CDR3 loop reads CATSDSPGTGGYNEQFF. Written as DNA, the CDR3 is TGTGCCACCAGTGACAGTCCCGGGACAGGGGGCTACAATGAGCAGTTCTTC.

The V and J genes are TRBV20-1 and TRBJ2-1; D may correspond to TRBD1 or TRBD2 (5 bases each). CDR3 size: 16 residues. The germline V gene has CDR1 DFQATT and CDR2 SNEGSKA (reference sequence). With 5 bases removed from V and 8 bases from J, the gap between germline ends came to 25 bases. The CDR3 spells CSARTPGPPRSHEQFF. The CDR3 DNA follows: TGCAGTGCTCGTACCCCGGGACCCCCAAGGTCCCATGAGCAGTTCTTC.

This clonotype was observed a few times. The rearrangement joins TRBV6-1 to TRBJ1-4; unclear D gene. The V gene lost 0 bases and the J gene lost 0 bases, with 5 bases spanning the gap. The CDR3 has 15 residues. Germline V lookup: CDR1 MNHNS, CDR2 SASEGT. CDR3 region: CASSEAWATNEKLFF. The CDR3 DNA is TGTGCCAGCAGTGAAGCATGGGCAACTAATGAAAAACTGTTTTTT.

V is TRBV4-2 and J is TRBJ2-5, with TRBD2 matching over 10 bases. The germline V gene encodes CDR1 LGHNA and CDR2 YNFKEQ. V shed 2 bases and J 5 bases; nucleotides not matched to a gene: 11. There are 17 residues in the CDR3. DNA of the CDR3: TGTGCCAGCAGCCAAATCCCTAGCGGGGGCTCCGGGGAGACCCAGTACTTC. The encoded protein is CASSQIPSGGSGETQYF.

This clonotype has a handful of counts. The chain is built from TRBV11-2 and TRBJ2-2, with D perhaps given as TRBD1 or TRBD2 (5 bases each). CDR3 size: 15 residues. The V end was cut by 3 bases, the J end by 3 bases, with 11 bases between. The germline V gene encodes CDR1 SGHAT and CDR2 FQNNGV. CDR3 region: CASSFRDGYTGELFF. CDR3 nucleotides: TGTGCCAGCAGCTTCCGGGACGGGTACACCGGGGAGCTGTTTTTT.

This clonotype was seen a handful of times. CDR3 region: CSARSASRGYTF. Written as DNA, the CDR3 is TGCAGTGCTAGATCGGCCTCTAGGGGCTACACCTTC. The rearrangement uses TRBV20-1 and TRBJ1-2; D unresolved. From germline, CDR1 is DFQATT and CDR2 SNEGSKA (reference sequence). V was pared by 2 bases and J by 8 bases, with 12 bases between. The length of the CDR3 is 12 residues.

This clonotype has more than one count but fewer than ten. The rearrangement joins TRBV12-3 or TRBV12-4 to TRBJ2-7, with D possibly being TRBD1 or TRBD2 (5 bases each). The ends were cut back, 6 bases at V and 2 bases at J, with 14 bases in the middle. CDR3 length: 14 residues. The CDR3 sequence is CASSHTGTTYEQYV. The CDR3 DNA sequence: TGTGCCAGCAGCCACACTGGGACCACCTACGAGCAGTACGTC.